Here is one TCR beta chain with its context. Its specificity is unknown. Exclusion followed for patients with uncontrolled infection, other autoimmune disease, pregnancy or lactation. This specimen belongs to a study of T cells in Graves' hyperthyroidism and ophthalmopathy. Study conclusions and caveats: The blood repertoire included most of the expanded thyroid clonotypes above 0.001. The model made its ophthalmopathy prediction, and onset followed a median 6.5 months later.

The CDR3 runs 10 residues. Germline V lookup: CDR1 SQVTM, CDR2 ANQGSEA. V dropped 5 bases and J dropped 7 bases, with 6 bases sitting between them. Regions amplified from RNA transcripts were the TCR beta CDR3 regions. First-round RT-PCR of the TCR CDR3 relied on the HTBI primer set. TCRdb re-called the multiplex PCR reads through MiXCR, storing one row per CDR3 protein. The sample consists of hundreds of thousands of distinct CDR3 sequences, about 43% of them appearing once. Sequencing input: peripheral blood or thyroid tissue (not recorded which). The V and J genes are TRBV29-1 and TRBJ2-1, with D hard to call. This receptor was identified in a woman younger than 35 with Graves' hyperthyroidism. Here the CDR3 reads CSVPENEQFF. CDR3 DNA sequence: TGCAGCGTTCCTGAGAATGAGCAGTTCTTC.